These T cell receptor beta chains were read from a single sample in a study of blood T cell repertoires in COVID-19. This table comes from immunoSEQ multiplex PCR, and its TCRdb copy is limited to in-frame clones, with some not included. The sample lists 200,000 to 300,000 clones, 65% to 90% occurring once. Specimen: PBMCs or T cells enriched from blood (not recorded which). These TCRs come from a woman aged 45 to 65 with acute COVID-19. The CDR3 runs from the conserved cysteine through the conserved F or W.

J,V,CDR3
TRBJ2-7,TRBV7-9,CASSSGTGPTYEQYF
TRBJ2-1,TRBV7-8,CASSLAEKDNEQFF
TRBJ1-2,TRBV27,CATRKGQGDYGYTF
TRBJ2-7,TRBV20-1,CSAEGNEQYF
TRBJ1-4,TRBV27,CASSPPGRANEKLFF
TRBJ1-1,TRBV27,CASSWEINTEAFF
TRBJ1-2,TRBV2,CASRTEANYGYTF
TRBJ1-1,TRBV7-2,CASSLGPDRPRNTEAFF
TRBJ2-1,TRBV7-2,CASSATAGAGNEQFF
TRBJ2-1,TRBV2,CASKERGGRVSYNEQFF
TRBJ2-7,TRBV6-2/TRBV6-3,CASSSGQGLSYEQYF
TRBJ2-3,TRBV2,CASLNTDTQYF
TRBJ1-2,TRBV19,CASSIGTGNYGYTF
TRBJ1-2,TRBV6-2/TRBV6-3,CASSYDGRPRNGYTF
TRBJ1-5,TRBV19,CASTPGQNSNQPQHF
TRBJ2-3,TRBV6-1,CASTYSGGEDTQYF
TRBJ2-3,TRBV29-1,CSVRGAQRSSGGHTDTQYF
TRBJ2-7,TRBV7-2,CASSLASEVTSYEQYF
TRBJ1-1,TRBV27,CASRKTGENTEAFF
TRBJ1-1,TRBV12-3/TRBV12-4,CASSQRGNTEAFF
TRBJ1-2,TRBV5-1,CASSLNPSGGYTF
TRBJ2-3,TRBV19,CASSHASGGYTDTQYF
TRBJ1-5,TRBV19,CASSSLEFGQFSNQPQHF
TRBJ1-5,TRBV6-2/TRBV6-3,CASSYVGGSQPQHF
TRBJ2-3,TRBV10-2,CASSEAGSSTDTQYF
TRBJ2-5,TRBV27,CASSKTLQETQYF
TRBJ1-3,TRBV3-1/TRBV3-2,CASSPWTVSGNTIYF
TRBJ1-2,TRBV5-1,CASSRGTDYGYTF
TRBJ1-1,TRBV27,CASRFNRDTEAFF
TRBJ2-1,TRBV10-3,CAISGGQARGRQFF
TRBJ1-1,TRBV5-8,CASSAQGAGFF
TRBJ2-3,TRBV5-1,CASSLIAGTYTDTQYF
TRBJ1-5,TRBV4-1,CASSQAPGGWAQHF
TRBJ1-1,TRBV27,CASSSHRGPEAFF
TRBJ1-4,TRBV9,CASSVTATNEKLFF
TRBJ1-1,TRBV7-3,CASRSPGYTEAFF
TRBJ2-6,TRBV30,CAWSGTAISSGANVLTF
TRBJ2-1,TRBV28,CASMLYNEQFF
TRBJ1-5,TRBV5-8,CASSLVQGFNQPQHF
TRBJ1-2,TRBV30,CAWSFAGLGRVTDGYTF
TRBJ1-2,TRBV6-5,CASRISGTTNYGYTF
TRBJ2-2,TRBV10-3,CASWTSGNTGELFF
TRBJ2-2,TRBV11-2,CASSARLAPGELFF
TRBJ2-7,TRBV3-1/TRBV3-2,CASSQDSTYEQYF
TRBJ1-5,TRBV6-5,CASRDRATNQPQHF
TRBJ2-5,TRBV6-5,CASSRLAGQETQYF
TRBJ1-1,TRBV28,CASSSPQANTEAFF
TRBJ2-5,TRBV2,CASSEAPSPEETQYF
TRBJ1-2,TRBV5-8,CASSSDKSFAWGYTF
TRBJ1-1,TRBV25-1,CASSEFEVNTEAFF
TRBJ2-2,TRBV30,CAWSVSGATGELFF
TRBJ1-6,TRBV11-1,CASSLEGGSSPLHF
TRBJ2-3,TRBV10-2,CASSEPGGLTDTQYF
TRBJ2-2,TRBV7-3,CASSQGNTGELFF